This record concerns one T cell receptor beta chain sequence. Its antigen is still unknown. PCR involved 60 Vbeta and 13 Jbeta primers. The assay was immunoSEQ multiplex PCR, and TCRdb's table has in-frame clones only and misses some. The table records 250,000 or so clones, about nine tenths of them present only once. This specimen belongs to a study of cytomegalovirus exposure and HLA in healthy donors. For the study at large: Drawn from HLA-typed donors, approximately 85 million unique TCRs were held in an early data release.

Germline V gene sequence: CDR1 SGHAT, CDR2 FQNNGV. This CDR3 is 14 amino acids long. V was trimmed by 3 bases and J by 8 bases, leaving 16 bases between them. Overall study findings and caveats: Approximately 160 TCR beta chains were listed as cytomegalovirus-associated.

The clonotype comes from a girl aged 2 to 9 in good health and CMV-seronegative. J is TRBJ1-1 and V is TRBV11-2; maybe TRBD1 (6 bases). The sequencing sample was made of PBMCs. CDR3 in amino acids: CASSFMGAGTEAFF. The CDR3 coding sequence is TGTGCCAGCAGCTTTATGGGGGCCGGGACAGAAGCTTTCTTT.